This paragraph covers one T cell receptor beta chain sequence. Its matching antigen is unknown. TCRdb reanalysed the RACE reads using MiXCR and keeps one entry per CDR3 protein. The table shows under 50,000 distinct CDR3 sequences, with roughly 7.2% occurring only once. The CDR3 contains 18 residues. This specimen belongs to a study of human T cells and chemical hapten exposure. Study in general: All patients underwent weekly scalp dosing with diphenylcyclopropenone for the full approximately 25-week study. Chiefly women, the patients showed alopecia areata, totalis or universalis. Study findings and constraints: Expanded TCR counts at PT1 were positively correlated with the patch test score. No change in TCRs above 1 in 1000 frequency was produced by DPC sensitization.

Noted time point: pre-sensitization, week 0. Treatment defined: therapeutic diphenylcyclopropenone sensitization with weekly scalp DPC. The specimen comprised whole blood, sampled in connection with sensitization to the hapten diphenylcyclopropenone (DPC). This receptor was taken from a woman aged 45-65 years with alopecia areata. Some clones in this sample may be carry-over from other donors' samples. The gene calls are TRBV12-2 and TRBJ1-6; the tabulated D call, TRBD1, remains unverified against the DNA. TRBV12-2 is annotated as a pseudogene. This chain's CDR3 is CASRLAPLRGQERSPLHF. CDR3 in DNA: TGTGCAAGTCGCTTAGCACCCTTGAGGGGACAGGAAAGATCACCCCTCCACTTT.